This T cell receptor (beta chain) derives from a study of identical twins. A universal primer site came from template switching; cDNA carried unique molecular identifiers. TCRdb recomputed calls from the 5' RACE reads with MiXCR, one row per CDR3 protein. This table has some 300,000 distinct CDR3 sequences, 9% to 15% appearing once. This clonotype was detected ten times or more. Its antigen remains unknown. Broader study findings: In monozygotic twins, models underestimated the sharing of out-of-frame TCR alpha.

CDR3 length: 11 residues. CDR1 SQVTM and CDR2 ANQGSEA come from the germline V gene. The germline V and J ends were trimmed by 6 bases and 6 bases, with 12 bases remaining between them. This same sample was also taken into another study, of yellow fever vaccine responses in identical twins.

Sequencing input: CD8+ T cells sorted from blood. This TCR derives from a young woman in good health. The chain couples TRBV29-1 to TRBJ2-7, with D possibly being TRBD1 (6 bases). CDR3 bases: TGCAGCGTGGACACAGGGAGCGAGCAGTACTTC. Protein sequence: CSVDTGSEQYF.